This TCR beta chain was captured by sequencing in a study of a mutant IDH1 vaccine in newly diagnosed glioma. Study overall: The therapy given earlier, which was standard therapy, consisted of radiotherapy, temozolomide, or both, and most of the patients received both. Study results and caveats: Vaccine-induced immune responses were detected in roughly 92% of patients.

Data came from immunoSEQ multiplex PCR; TCRdb stores just in-frame clones and leaves some out. The sample gives some 60,000 clones, just under 90% of which show up once; about 4.6% is in the top ten. On this clone itself: Its antigen is unidentified.

Time point denoted: week 5, during vaccination. Each dose of the vaccine consisted of 300 ug of mutant IDH1 20-mer peptide, with topical imiquimod. The CDR3 is 15 amino acids. Germline CDR1 and CDR2: MDHEN and SYDVKM. With 3 bases removed from V and 0 bases from J, the gap between germline ends came to 9 bases. The chain employs TRBV28 and TRBJ1-3; no definite D call. This specimen was PBMCs, taken from a glioma patient whose treatment included an IDH1 peptide vaccine. The TCR was taken from a woman aged 40 to 49 with glioma. The CDR3 protein is CASSFRPLSGNTIYF. Written as DNA, the CDR3 is TGTGCCAGCAGTTTCCGGCCTCTCTCTGGAAACACCATATATTTT.